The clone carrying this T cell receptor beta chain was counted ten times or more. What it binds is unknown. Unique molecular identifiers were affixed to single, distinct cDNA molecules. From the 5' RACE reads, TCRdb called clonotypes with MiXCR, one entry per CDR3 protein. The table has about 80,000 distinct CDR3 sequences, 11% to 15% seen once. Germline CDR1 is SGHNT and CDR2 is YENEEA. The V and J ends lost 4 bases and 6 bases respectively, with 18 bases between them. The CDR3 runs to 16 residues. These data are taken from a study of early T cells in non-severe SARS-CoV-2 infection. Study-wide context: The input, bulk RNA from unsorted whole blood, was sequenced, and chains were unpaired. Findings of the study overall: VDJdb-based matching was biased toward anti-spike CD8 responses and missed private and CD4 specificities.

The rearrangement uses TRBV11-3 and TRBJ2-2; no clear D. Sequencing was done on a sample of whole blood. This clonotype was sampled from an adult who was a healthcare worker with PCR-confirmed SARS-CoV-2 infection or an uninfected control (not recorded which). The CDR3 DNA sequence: TGTGCCAGCAGCTCCTCGGGCTATCCTGGGTCCGGGGAGCTGTTTTTT. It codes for CASSSSGYPGSGELFF.